Presented here are 25 T cell receptor beta chains from one specimen sequenced in a study of blood T cell repertoires in COVID-19 (dated by TCRdb to 2020 to 2021). Libraries were prepared through the immunoSEQ multiplex PCR assay. TCRdb provides this immuneACCESS table in a form limited to in-frame rearrangements. Some clones are lacking; in checked studies, under half of them reflect an unresolved V gene, and why the rest are absent is not known. For this sample the table gives more than 100,000 clones, of which about four fifths were detected only once. The ten largest clones add up to about 8% of the sample. What was sequenced was peripheral blood. These TCRs come from an older woman with active or convalescent COVID-19.

This clone was counted a single time. The chain uses TRBV12-3 or TRBV12-4 and TRBJ1-1; D uncertain. Trimming removed 8 bases at V and 8 bases at J, with 18 bases between. There are 13 residues in the CDR3. The CDR3: CASLRVATYEAFF. The CDR3 DNA sequence: TGTGCCAGCCTCCGGGTCGCCACTTACGAAGCTTTCTTT.

The table lists this clone with many counts. The gene calls are TRBV3-1 (or the pseudogene TRBV3-2) and TRBJ1-3; D gene ambiguous. Germline V gene lookup returns CDR1 LGHDT and CDR2 YNNKEL (reference sequence). There are 16 residues in the CDR3. Trimming stripped 5 bases from V and 4 bases from J, with 18 bases between. The CDR3 DNA sequence: TGTGCCAGCAGCTTTATAGGCGGGCCAGGAGGAAACACCATATATTTT. It yields the protein CASSFIGGPGGNTIYF.

This chain uses TRBV29-1 with TRBJ2-7; 8 nucleotides match TRBD1. CDR1 is SQVTM, CDR2 ANQGSEA, per germline. This CDR3 contains 15 residues. V gave up 6 bases and J gave up 6 bases; unmatched junction bases: 16. The CDR3 nucleotides are TGCAGCGTAACCCAGGGGGCGTTAGTTTTGGGCGAGCAGTACTTC. The encoded protein is CSVTQGALVLGEQYF.

The chain carries TRBV6-5 and TRBJ1-3, with TRBD1 matching over 7 bases. With 6 bases clipped from V and 4 bases from J, the junction kept 3 bases outside the gene matches. The germline CDR1 and CDR2 sequences are MNHEY and SVGAGI. The CDR3 has 13 residues. For the CDR3, the DNA is TGTGCCAGCAGGACAGGGTCAGGAAACACCATATATTTT. Translating gives CASRTGSGNTIYF.

The gene calls are TRBV5-4 and TRBJ1-1, with 9 bases matching TRBD1. V shed 5 bases, J shed 2 bases, and the junction held 4 bases outside the gene matches. Germline V gives CDR1 SGHNT, CDR2 YYREEE (reference sequence). The CDR3 sequence is 14 residues long. CDR3 sequence: CASSPQGANTEAFF. For the CDR3, the DNA is TGTGCCAGCAGTCCACAGGGGGCCAACACTGAAGCTTTCTTT.

The chain combines TRBV6-5 with TRBJ1-5, with a possible D match to TRBD1 (6 bases). CDR1 is MNHEY, CDR2 SVGAGI, per germline. The CDR3 covers 14 residues. V lost 5 bases, J lost 9 bases, and 17 bases lay in between. CDR3 in DNA: TGTGCCAGCAGTACCCTGGGGGCCCGGGGGCCCCAGCATTTT. Translated: CASSTLGARGPQHF.

V is TRBV28 and J is TRBJ1-2; D ambiguous. V was trimmed by 3 bases and J by 8 bases, leaving 16 bases between them. The CDR3 has 14 amino acids. Looked up from germline, CDR1 is MDHEN and CDR2 is SYDVKM. The CDR3 spells CASSFPAGLRGYTF. The CDR3 DNA follows: TGTGCCAGCAGTTTCCCGGCGGGGTTGAGGGGCTACACCTTC.

The rearrangement uses TRBV7-3 and TRBJ2-3; 12 bases are shared with TRBD2. The germline V gene has CDR1 SGHTA and CDR2 FQGTGA. The V and J ends lost 0 bases and 2 bases, in that order; junction bases with no gene match: 9. This CDR3 spans 19 amino acids. The CDR3 DNA reads as TGTGCCAGCAGCTTAACGGGGGCTAGCGGGAGGGCCCCCACAGATACGCAGTATTTT. It encodes CASSLTGASGRAPTDTQYF.

This clone has just a few counts. The sample has other DNA sequences that encode this CDR3 too. The V and J genes are TRBV7-3 and TRBJ2-3; 8 bases align to TRBD1. The CDR3 has 15 amino acids. V lost 5 bases, J lost 3 bases, and 7 bases stayed unmatched. Germline CDR1 SGHTA, CDR2 FQGTGA. The CDR3 region has the DNA TGTGCCAGCAGCCGCGACAGGGGAAAAACAGATACGCAGTATTTT. Translating gives CASSRDRGKTDTQYF.

V usage is TRBV28 and J usage is TRBJ1-2; D unresolved. Deletions cut 1 base from V and 4 bases from J, with 10 bases between. The CDR3 totals 14 residues. Germline assignment: CDR1 MDHEN and CDR2 SYDVKM. Here the CDR3 reads CASSLSHSGYGYTF. The DNA of the CDR3 is TGTGCCAGCAGTTTATCCCATTCCGGCTATGGCTACACCTTC.

The chain carries TRBV4-1 and TRBJ1-1, with D hard to call. V gave up 1 base and J gave up 3 bases, with 9 bases separating them. This CDR3 is 14 amino acids long. Germline CDR1 is MGHRA and CDR2 is YSYEKL. The CDR3 spells CASSQVPGHTEAFF. In DNA form, the CDR3 reads TGCGCCAGCAGCCAAGTTCCGGGTCACACTGAAGCTTTCTTT.

The chain recombines TRBV5-1 with TRBJ2-5; a possible D gene is TRBD1 (6 bases). Germline values: CDR1 SGHRS, CDR2 YFSETQ. The V end lost 2 bases, the J end lost 5 bases, and 16 bases lay between the germline ends. The CDR3 runs 15 residues. This CDR3 reads CASSLGIKGVETQYF. The CDR3 bases are TGCGCCAGCAGCTTAGGCATAAAGGGGGTGGAGACCCAGTACTTC.

The chain couples TRBV27 to TRBJ2-7; 8 bases are a match to TRBD1. The CDR3 is 14 amino acids. From germline, CDR1 is MNHEY and CDR2 SMNVEV (reference sequence). V shed 5 bases and J 1 base; nucleotides not matched to a gene: 4. The CDR3 DNA sequence: TGTGCCAGCAGTCTATACAGGGGGTCCTACGAGCAGTACTTC. Protein sequence: CASSLYRGSYEQYF.

This chain uses TRBV27 with TRBJ2-3; perhaps TRBD2 as D (5 bases). Trimming took off 6 bases at V and 1 base at J, with 5 bases between the two ends. From germline, CDR1 is MNHEY and CDR2 SMNVEV (reference sequence). This CDR3 comprises 12 residues. The CDR3 reads CASRRGTDTQYF. The CDR3 DNA reads as TGTGCCAGCAGGAGGGGCACAGATACGCAGTATTTT.

V is TRBV2 and J is TRBJ1-2; 9 bases line up with TRBD1. Unmatched junction bases numbered 4, after V lost 3 bases and J lost 5 bases. The germline V gene encodes CDR1 SNHLY and CDR2 FYNNEI. The CDR3 length is 14 residues. CDR3 sequence reads: CASSDPGQGYGYTF. DNA for the CDR3: TGTGCCAGCAGTGATCCGGGACAGGGATATGGCTACACCTTC.

This clone was observed a single time. The genes are TRBV29-1 and TRBJ1-2; 8 nucleotides line up with TRBD1. Germline V gene lookup returns CDR1 SQVTM and CDR2 ANQGSEA. V shed 4 bases and J 8 bases; nucleotides not matched to a gene: 9. The CDR3 is 13 amino acids. Written as DNA, the CDR3 is TGCAGCGTTGTAGGGGAGACAGGGGACGGCTACACCTTC. This codes for CSVVGETGDGYTF.

This chain uses TRBV5-1 with TRBJ1-4; maybe TRBD1 (6 bases). The germline V gene encodes CDR1 SGHRS and CDR2 YFSETQ. The CDR3 is 15 amino acids. V lost 4 bases and J 2 bases, leaving 12 bases between the germline ends. CDR3 in DNA: TGCGCCAGCAGCCTCGGGGGGCGGACTAATGAAAAACTGTTTTTT. Its protein product is CASSLGGRTNEKLFF.

The rearrangement uses TRBV7-8 and TRBJ2-3, with 7 positions matching TRBD1. Germline CDR1 is SGHVS and CDR2 is FQNEAQ. There are 15 residues in the CDR3. Trimming at V came to 5 bases and at J to 2 bases, leaving 7 bases not matched to a gene. The CDR3 here is CASSARDSDTDTQYF. In nucleotides, the CDR3 is TGTGCCAGCAGCGCTCGGGACAGCGACACAGATACGCAGTATTTT.

The chain uses TRBV13 and TRBJ2-3; 8 bases align to TRBD2. The CDR3 sequence is 18 residues long. The V segment lost 5 bases and the J segment 8 bases; nucleotides outside the gene matches: 21. From germline, CDR1 is PRHDT and CDR2 FYEKMQ (reference sequence). CDR3 protein: CASSHSITSGASGGTQYF. In nucleotides, the CDR3 is TGTGCCAGCAGCCACAGCATTACTAGCGGCGCCTCGGGGGGTACGCAGTATTTT.

This clone was recorded only once. This chain links TRBV6-5 with TRBJ1-1, with a tentative D call TRBD1 (6 bases). Looked up from germline, CDR1 is MNHEY and CDR2 is SVGAGI. This CDR3 spans 11 amino acids. Between the trimmed V and J ends, which lost 2 bases and 14 bases, there was a span of 12 bases. The CDR3 region has the DNA TGTGCCAGCAGTTACGCAGGGGCACGGTTCTTT. As protein: CASSYAGARFF.

The chain links TRBV18 to TRBJ2-5; 11 bases fit TRBD2. The germline gives CDR1 KGHSH, CDR2 LQKENI. The CDR3 is made up of 16 amino acids. V shed 3 bases, J shed 2 bases, and the junction held 5 bases outside the gene matches. CDR3 in DNA: TGTGCCAGCTCACCGGTACTAGCGGGGGTTCAAGAGACCCAGTACTTC. Translation gives CASSPVLAGVQETQYF.

V usage is TRBV19 and J usage is TRBJ1-5; 7 nucleotides agree with TRBD1. Trimming took 10 bases from V and 9 from J; bases not matched to a gene: 9. This CDR3 comprises 12 residues. Germline loops: CDR1 LNHDA, CDR2 SQIVND (reference sequence). Written as DNA, the CDR3 is TGTGCCACCCGAAAACAGGGGACGCCCCAGCATTTT. It translates to CATRKQGTPQHF.

V is TRBV19 and J is TRBJ2-2, with D unresolved. The V gene lost 3 bases and the J gene lost 5 bases, with 10 bases spanning the gap. Germline loops: CDR1 LNHDA, CDR2 SQIVND (reference sequence). The CDR3 consists of 14 residues. CDR3 in DNA: TGTGCCAGTAGTATTTGGGCCTCAACCGGGGAGCTGTTTTTT. This gives the protein CASSIWASTGELFF. Looking up the rest from reference TRBV19 and TRBJ2-2 gives the full variable domain: DGGITQSPKYLFRKEGQNVTLSCEQNLNHDAMYWYRQDPGQGLRLIYYSQIVNDFQKGDIAEGYSVSREKKESFPLTVTSAQKNPTAFYLCASSIWASTGELFFGEGSRLTVL.

The V and J genes are TRBV19 and TRBJ1-1; 8 positions agree with TRBD1. Germline assignment: CDR1 LNHDA and CDR2 SQIVND (reference sequence). Losses at the gene ends were 7 bases for V and 0 bases for J; bases not matched to a gene: 4. The CDR3 consists of 14 residues. This CDR3 reads CASTQGQVNTEAFF. CDR3 sequence (DNA): TGTGCCAGTACCCAGGGACAGGTGAACACTGAAGCTTTCTTT.

This clone was observed at least ten times. V and J are TRBV2 and TRBJ1-1, with 12 bases identical to TRBD1. This CDR3 spans 15 amino acids. CDR1 is SNHLY and CDR2 is FYNNEI in the germline V gene. Unmatched junction bases numbered 7, after V lost 8 bases and J lost 3 bases. In nucleotides, the CDR3 is TGTGCCAGCCGATGGGACAGGGGGCAGTACACTGAAGCTTTCTTT. Amino acids: CASRWDRGQYTEAFF.